The 25 T cell receptor beta chains in this list originate from one sample, sequenced in a study of blood T cell repertoires in COVID-19. Produced via immunoSEQ multiplex PCR; TCRdb's table is partial and in-frame only. This table holds 210,000 or so clones, around 83% found once. Sequencing used peripheral blood. The receptors shown here come from a man in his fifties or sixties with active or convalescent COVID-19.

J is TRBJ2-2 and V is TRBV11-2, with D hard to call. Trimming shortened V by 3 bases and J by 7 bases, and 12 bases separated the two germline ends. CDR3 length: 14 residues. Germline V gene lookup returns CDR1 SGHAT and CDR2 FQNNGV. The CDR3 DNA sequence: TGTGCCAGCAGCTTGCGCTATGAACTCGGGGAGCTGTTTTTT. Amino acid sequence: CASSLRYELGELFF.

This clone has a single count. J is TRBJ1-1 and V is TRBV28; 7 positions match TRBD1. Germline CDR1 MDHEN, CDR2 SYDVKM. V lost 4 bases to trimming and J lost 11 bases; unmatched junction nucleotides: 7. This CDR3 is 12 amino acids long. In DNA, the CDR3 is TGTGCCAGCAGTTCAGCCTCAGGGGGGGCTTTCTTT. It codes for CASSSASGGAFF.

The genes are TRBV5-1 and TRBJ1-4, with D uncertain. The V end lost 4 bases, the J end lost 0 bases, and 10 bases lay between the germline ends. The V gene's germline CDR1 is SGHRS and CDR2 YFSETQ. The CDR3 contains 15 residues. The CDR3 coding sequence is TGCGCCAGCAGCGATCCACGAGCAACTAATGAAAAACTGTTTTTT. Encoded protein: CASSDPRATNEKLFF.

This clone was seen a single time. The J gene is TRBJ2-7, the V gene TRBV11-2; D remains unclear. The germline gives CDR1 SGHAT, CDR2 FQNNGV. The V gene lost 3 bases and the J gene lost 4 bases, with 10 bases spanning the gap. There are 13 residues in the CDR3. The CDR3 spells CASSLSNSYEQYF. The CDR3 DNA reads as TGTGCCAGCAGCTTGAGTAATTCTTACGAGCAGTACTTC. Variable domain in full (rest from reference TRBV11-2 and TRBJ2-7): EAGVAQSPRYKIIEKRQSVAFWCNPISGHATLYWYQQILGQGPKLLIQFQNNGVVDDSQLPKDRFSAERLKGVDSTLKIQPAKLEDSAVYLCASSLSNSYEQYFGPGTRLTVT.

The chain uses TRBV6-5 and TRBJ2-2, with TRBD2 matching over 7 bases. Germline trimming cut 6 bases from V and 0 bases from J; bases unmatched to any gene: 4. This CDR3 spans 15 amino acids. CDR1 and CDR2 (germline): MNHEY, SVGAGI. The DNA of the CDR3 is TGTGCCAGCAGGACGGGAGGAACGAACACCGGGGAGCTGTTTTTT. Translated, it gives CASRTGGTNTGELFF.

For the CDR3, the DNA is TGTGCCAGCTCCAGGGGACAGGGGGCAGGAGAGACCCAGTACTTC. Its translation: CASSRGQGAGETQYF. V is TRBV18 and J is TRBJ2-5; TRBD1 aligns across 12 bases. With V trimmed by 6 bases and J by 4 bases, 6 bases remained unmatched. This CDR3 spans 15 amino acids. In germline, CDR1 is KGHSH, CDR2 LQKENI.

This chain connects TRBV7-9 to TRBJ2-1, with 7 bases matching TRBD2. CDR1 and CDR2 from the germline V gene are SEHNR and FQNEAQ (reference sequence). V shed 2 bases and J 9 bases; nucleotides not matched to a gene: 4. The CDR3 has 13 amino acids. This chain's CDR3 is CASSLSGRGEQFF. The CDR3 coding sequence is TGTGCCAGCAGCTTAAGTGGGAGGGGTGAGCAGTTCTTC.

The chain joins TRBV18 to TRBJ1-6, with D hard to call. This CDR3 comprises 13 residues. The V end was cut by 6 bases, the J end by 8 bases, with 11 bases between. Germline CDR1 reads KGHSH; CDR2 reads LQKENI. This chain's CDR3 is CASSPTEDSPLHF. CDR3 nucleotide sequence: TGTGCCAGCTCCCCGACTGAAGATTCACCCCTCCACTTT.

This rearrangement joins TRBV5-3 to TRBJ2-5, with D unclear. TRBV5-3 is an ORF, with its function uncertain. CDR3 length: 11 residues. The germline V and J ends were trimmed by 0 bases and 5 bases, with 2 bases remaining between them. CDR3 DNA: TGTGCCAGAAGCTTGGCGGAGACCCAGTACTTC. It codes for CARSLAETQYF.

V and J are TRBV19 and TRBJ1-5; 9 positions match TRBD1. The CDR3 has 13 amino acids. Germline V CDR1 and CDR2: LNHDA, SQIVND (reference sequence). V lost 9 bases to trimming and J lost 4 bases; unmatched junction nucleotides: 4. The CDR3 reads CASQDRGNQPQHF. DNA for the CDR3: TGTGCCAGCCAGGACAGGGGTAATCAGCCCCAGCATTTT.

The chain has TRBV21-1 and TRBJ1-5; the table assigns TRBD1, which was not confirmed against the DNA. TRBV21-1 has pseudogene status. The CDR3 is 15 amino acids. CDR3 region: CASSEGTGSNQPQHF. The CDR3 DNA reads as TGTGCCAGCAGCGAGGGGACAGGTAGCAATCAGCCCCAGCATTTT.

The DNA for the CDR3 is TGTGCCAGCACCCAGTTTTTTAACACTGAAGCTTTCTTT. Residues: CASTQFFNTEAFF. V is TRBV6-6 and J is TRBJ1-1; D not certain. V lost 7 bases and J lost 2, with 11 bases in between. This CDR3 comprises 13 residues. CDR1 and CDR2 (germline): MNHNY, SVGAGI (reference sequence).

This clone was observed a handful of times. V is TRBV3-1 (or the pseudogene TRBV3-2) and J is TRBJ2-2, with D possibly matching TRBD2 (6 bases). Trimming removed 1 base at V and 4 bases at J, with 16 bases between. The CDR3 contains 17 residues. Germline lookup yields CDR1 LGHDT and CDR2 YNNKEL (reference sequence). DNA for the CDR3: TGTGCCAGCAGCCAAGGCCCTGGGGGAGGTGGCACCGGGGAGCTGTTTTTT. Translating it yields CASSQGPGGGGTGELFF.

V gene TRBV9 combines with J gene TRBJ1-2, with TRBD1 matching 7 bases. Trimming at V came to 1 base and at J to 1 base, leaving 7 bases not matched to a gene. CDR1 and CDR2 (germline): SGDLS, YYNGEE. CDR3 size: 16 residues. Written as DNA, the CDR3 is TGTGCCAGCAGCGTACTGGGACAGACTAATAACTATGGCTACACCTTC. As protein: CASSVLGQTNNYGYTF.

The J gene is TRBJ2-2, the V gene TRBV30, with a weak D call TRBD1 (5 bases). The CDR3 covers 14 residues. V dropped 4 bases and J dropped 1 base, with 10 bases sitting between them. Germline values: CDR1 GTSNPN, CDR2 SVGIG (reference sequence). The CDR3 DNA follows: TGTGCCTGGATGTGGGGCAGGAACACCGGGGAGCTGTTTTTT. Protein sequence: CAWMWGRNTGELFF.

The genes are TRBV21-1 and TRBJ1-5; no DNA check was done on the table's D call, TRBD1. TRBV21-1 is termed a pseudogene. The CDR3 totals 18 residues. CDR3 sequence reads: CASSNKQGTDYSNQPQHF. CDR3 nucleotide sequence: TGTGCCAGCAGCAACAAACAAGGGACAGACTATAGCAATCAGCCCCAGCATTTT.

V usage is TRBV28 and J usage is TRBJ1-5, with D unresolved. V was cut by 6 bases and J by 0 bases, with 18 bases left in between. In germline, CDR1 is MDHEN, CDR2 SYDVKM. CDR3 size: 17 residues. The CDR3 loop reads CASSFTRGVYSNQPQHF. CDR3 bases: TGTGCCAGCAGCTTTACCCGAGGAGTTTATAGCAATCAGCCCCAGCATTTT. Based on the CDR3 plus reference TRBV28 and TRBJ1-5, the full variable domain is DVKVTQSSRYLVKRTGEKVFLECVQDMDHENMFWYRQDPGLGLRLIYFSYDVKMKEKGDIPEGYSVSREKKERFSLILESASTNQTSMYLCASSFTRGVYSNQPQHFGDGTRLSIL.

The chain couples TRBV5-5 to TRBJ1-5; unclear D gene. Deletions cut 2 bases from V and 5 bases from J, with 8 bases between. Looked up from germline, CDR1 is SGHKS and CDR2 is YYEKEE (reference sequence). The CDR3 extends over 13 amino acids. The CDR3 nucleotides read TGTGCCAGCAGCTTCGCCGGAGATCAGCCCCAGCATTTT. Encoded protein: CASSFAGDQPQHF. The variable domain in full, completed from reference TRBV5-5 and TRBJ1-5, reads DAGVTQSPTHLIKTRGQQVTLRCSPISGHKSVSWYQQVLGQGPQFIFQYYEKEERGRGNFPDRFSARQFPNYSSELNVNALLLGDSALYLCASSFAGDQPQHFGDGTRLSIL.

The chain has TRBV6-5 and TRBJ2-2; D is undetermined. The CDR3 runs 15 residues. Germline V CDR1 and CDR2: MNHEY, SVGAGI. Trimming cost V 2 bases and J 6 bases, with 13 bases left between them. The CDR3 DNA is TGTGCCAGCAGTTACGACTTGACTCAAGCCGGGGAGCTGTTTTTT. It translates to CASSYDLTQAGELFF.

Only a few counts were recorded for this clone. The rearrangement links TRBV19 to TRBJ2-2; the match to TRBD2 covers 10 bases. Germline V gene sequence: CDR1 LNHDA, CDR2 SQIVND (reference sequence). The CDR3 totals 16 residues. V shed 3 bases and J 3 bases; nucleotides not matched to a gene: 4. CDR3 protein: CASSILAGVDTGELFF. CDR3 in DNA: TGTGCCAGTAGTATCCTAGCGGGAGTAGACACCGGGGAGCTGTTTTTT.

The chain couples TRBV29-1 to TRBJ2-5, with D unclear. The germline V gene has CDR1 SQVTM and CDR2 ANQGSEA. Deletions cut 7 bases from V and 4 bases from J, with 13 bases between. This CDR3 spans 12 amino acids. In DNA form, the CDR3 reads TGCAGCGGAAGAAGGCAGGCAGAGACCCAGTACTTC. Its protein product is CSGRRQAETQYF.

This clone has a handful of counts. The chain employs TRBV30 and TRBJ1-1; possibly TRBD1 for D (5 bases). This CDR3 is built from 11 residues. Trimming took off 3 bases at V and 3 bases at J, with 5 bases between the two ends. The germline CDR1 and CDR2 sequences are GTSNPN and SVGIG (reference sequence). CDR3 bases: TGTGCCTGGAGGGGGCACACTGAAGCTTTCTTT. This translates into CAWRGHTEAFF.

V is TRBV6-5 and J is TRBJ2-7; TRBD1 aligns across 7 bases. The V and J ends lost 0 bases and 1 base, in that order; junction bases with no gene match: 3. The CDR3 sequence is 15 residues long. CDR1 MNHEY and CDR2 SVGAGI come from the germline V gene. The CDR3 loop reads CASSYSAGGSYEQYF. The DNA of the CDR3 is TGTGCCAGCAGTTACTCGGCAGGGGGTTCCTACGAGCAGTACTTC.

This chain connects TRBV2 to TRBJ2-1, with 7 bases identical to TRBD2. V lost 1 base and J lost 6; bases outside the gene matches: 15. Per germline, CDR1 SNHLY and CDR2 FYNNEI. The CDR3 contains 18 residues. CDR3 in DNA: TGTGCCAGCAGTGAAGTAGGGCTTGCGGCGGGAGTAGGCAATGAGCAGTTCTTC. It yields the protein CASSEVGLAAGVGNEQFF.

This rearrangement joins TRBV7-8 to TRBJ1-5, with D maybe TRBD1 (6 bases). The CDR3 runs 18 residues. V lost 5 bases and J 1 base, leaving 21 bases between the germline ends. The germline gives CDR1 SGHVS, CDR2 FQNEAQ. The CDR3 DNA follows: TGTGCCAGCAGCCCGAAATACGACAGGCGCGTCAGCAATCAGCCCCAGCATTTT. It encodes CASSPKYDRRVSNQPQHF.